This is a list of T cell receptor beta chains from one sample in a study of PD-1 blockade in classical Hodgkin lymphoma. Assay used: immunoSEQ multiplex PCR; TCRdb lists only in-frame clones, some missing. The sample lists tens of thousands of clones, roughly nine tenths occurring once. Sequenced here: peripheral blood mononuclear cells (PBMCs), sampled before the fourth cycle of nivolumab. All receptors derive from a human donor with classical Hodgkin lymphoma. CDR3s include the opening cysteine and the closing phenylalanine or tryptophan. Each record gives: clone size, D gene, J gene, V gene, CDR3 DNA, CDR3 protein. D genes are given only for firm matches. Only part of the rows carry a size: once, few, many, or a class if the clone is expanded.

>-|TRBD1|TRBJ1-2|TRBV5-6
TGTGCCAGCAGCCAGGACAGGGGCTATGGCTACACCTTC
CASSQDRGYGYTF
>-|-|TRBJ2-7|TRBV2
TGTGCCAGCAGTGCCCGCTGGCAGGGGAACTACGAGCAGTACTTC
CASSARWQGNYEQYF
>-|TRBD1|TRBJ1-1|TRBV6-5
TGTGCCAGCAGTGCCACAGGGGACACTGAAGCTTTCTTT
CASSATGDTEAFF
>few|-|TRBJ2-1|TRBV30
TGTGCCTGGAGTGCGGGGGGCCTGTACTTGTTCTTC
CAWSAGGLYLFF
>-|-|TRBJ2-7|TRBV30
TGTGCCTGGGGCGGACACGGGCAGTACTTC
CAWGGHGQYF
>-|-|TRBJ1-5|TRBV27
TGTGCCAGCAGTTTAGTCTGGCAGAGGCCGTTCCCCCAGCATTTT
CASSLVWQRPFPQHF
>-|-|TRBJ1-5|TRBV30
TGTGCCTGGAGTGTAGCTCAGCACAGCAATCAGCCCCAGCATTTT
CAWSVAQHSNQPQHF
>-|TRBD1|TRBJ2-2|TRBV5-1
TGCGCCAGCAGACCGGACAGGCTTCGAACCGGGGAGCTGTTTTTT
CASRPDRLRTGELFF
>-|-|TRBJ2-1|TRBV13
TGTGCCAGCAGCAAAGAAGAAAATGAGCAGTTCTTC
CASSKEENEQFF
>-|TRBD1|TRBJ1-5|TRBV4-1
TGCGCCAGCAGCCCACCGGGACAGGGACTTAGCAATCAGCCCCAGCATTTT
CASSPPGQGLSNQPQHF
>-|TRBD1|TRBJ2-2|TRBV5-1
TGCGCTTCGACCCGGGACAGGCCCACCGGGGAGCTGTTTTTT
CASTRDRPTGELFF
>-|-|TRBJ1-4|TRBV29-1
TGCAGCGTAAAGGGCGCAACTAATGAAAAACTGTTTTTT
CSVKGATNEKLFF
>-|-|TRBJ2-7|TRBV4-1
TGCGCCAGCAGCCAAGGCCCCGGGACGTCCTACGAGCAGTACTTC
CASSQGPGTSYEQYF
>-|-|TRBJ1-1|TRBV5-8
TGTGCCAGCAGCTTGGAAGGGCCGCGGGCTGAAGCTTTCTTT
CASSLEGPRAEAFF
>-|-|TRBJ1-5|TRBV5-6
TGTGCCAGCAGCTATAATTTGGGGGAATCGAGCAATCAGCCCCAGCATTTT
CASSYNLGESSNQPQHF
>-|-|TRBJ1-5|TRBV5-1
TGCGCCAGCAGCTTGGTGGAGGGCCGGGTTAGCAATCAGCCCCAGCATTTT
CASSLVEGRVSNQPQHF
>-|TRBD1|TRBJ1-3|TRBV5-1
TGCGCCAGCTCCGACAGGGCCGCCGGAAACACCATATATTTT
CASSDRAAGNTIYF
>-|-|TRBJ1-1|TRBV6-6
TGTGCCAGCAGTTACGTCTCAGGGGCCCAGGGTGAAGCTTTCTTT
CASSYVSGAQGEAFF
>-|TRBD2|TRBJ2-3|TRBV27
TGTGCCAGCACAAGTTATGGTAGCGGGGACACAGATACGCAGTATTTT
CASTSYGSGDTDTQYF
>once|-|TRBJ1-1|TRBV6-5
TGTGCCAGCAGTTACTCGGTGTTGATGAACACTGAAGCTTTCTTT
CASSYSVLMNTEAFF
>-|TRBD1|TRBJ2-5|TRBV29-1
TGCAGCGGAAGACAGGGGGCGGGGGAGACCCAGTACTTC
CSGRQGAGETQYF
>-|-|TRBJ2-1|TRBV30
TGTGCCTGGAGTTATTTACAGGGCGATGAGCAGTTCTTC
CAWSYLQGDEQFF
>once|TRBD1|TRBJ1-5|TRBV7-9
TGTGCCCGCAGCAGGGACAGGGGTCAGCCCCAGCATTTT
CARSRDRGQPQHF
>-|-|TRBJ2-7|TRBV6-6
TGTGCCAGCAGTTACTCGAAGTCGCTGGCCGAGCAGTACTTC
CASSYSKSLAEQYF
>-|TRBD1|TRBJ2-7|TRBV11-2
TGTGCCAGCAGCTGGGGACAGGGATTATACGAGCAGTACTTC
CASSWGQGLYEQYF
>-|TRBD2|TRBJ2-1|TRBV11-2
TGTGCCAGCAGCCCTGGACTAGCGGGGACGGTGGGCGAGCAGTTCTTC
CASSPGLAGTVGEQFF
>-|TRBD2|TRBJ2-7|TRBV28
TGTGCCAGCAGTTCAAACGGGGGGGCGGTTCTCTACGAGCAGTACTTC
CASSSNGGAVLYEQYF
>-|TRBD1|TRBJ1-1|TRBV5-1
TGCGCCAGCAGCCTAGGGACAGGCGCTATGAACACTGAAGCTTTCTTT
CASSLGTGAMNTEAFF
>-|-|TRBJ1-2|TRBV30
TGTGCCTCAGGACGGAAGAGCTATGGCTACACCTTC
CASGRKSYGYTF
>-|-|TRBJ2-7|TRBV10-2
TGCGCCAGCAGTGAGGACAGGTCATCCTACGAGCAGTACTTC
CASSEDRSSYEQYF
>-|TRBD2|TRBJ2-5|TRBV5-1
TGCGCCAGCAGCTCGACTAGCGGGGGGGCGTCCCAGTACTTC
CASSSTSGGASQYF
>-|-|TRBJ2-7|TRBV2
TGTGCCAGCAGTGAAATCGGGGGCGGGCCCGAGCAGTACTTC
CASSEIGGGPEQYF
>-|-|TRBJ2-7|TRBV4-1
TGCGCCAGCAGCCAAGTACTGAACTCCTACGAGCAGTACTTC
CASSQVLNSYEQYF
>-|TRBD1|TRBJ1-6|TRBV7-9
TGTGCCAGCAGCTTAGAACCGGGACAGCTAAATTCACCCCTCCACTTT
CASSLEPGQLNSPLHF
>once|-|TRBJ2-5|TRBV19
TGTGCCAGTAGACGACGGCTCGCCAGGGGCATTGGAGAGACCCAGTACTTC
CASRRRLARGIGETQYF
>-|-|TRBJ1-1|TRBV30
TGTGCCTGGAGTTCGCGCACTGAAGCTTTCTTT
CAWSSRTEAFF
>-|-|TRBJ1-5|TRBV28
TGTGCCAGCAGTTTAGCCTGGGATCAGCCCCAGCATTTT
CASSLAWDQPQHF